A single sample is the source of the 6 T cell receptor beta chains below, sequenced in a study of identical twins. TCRdb fed the 5' RACE reads into MiXCR, producing one record per CDR3 protein. The sample consists of 200,000 to 250,000 distinct CDR3 sequences, 7.5% of them appearing once. Separately, the same data were catalogued under a study of yellow fever vaccine responses in identical twins.

Sample: memory (CD45RO+) T cells sorted from blood. These receptors were taken from a woman under 30 in good health.

This clonotype was counted at least ten times. V usage is TRBV5-5 and J usage is TRBJ2-1; TRBD1 might be the D (6 bases). The CDR3 extends over 16 amino acids. Germline V lookup: CDR1 SGHKS, CDR2 YYEKEE (reference sequence). The V and J ends lost 3 bases and 3 bases respectively, with 16 bases between them. CDR3 region: CASSSLPGALYNEQFF. DNA of the CDR3: TGTGCCAGCAGCTCTTTACCAGGGGCTCTCTACAATGAGCAGTTCTTC. Drawing the rest from reference TRBV5-5 and TRBJ2-1, the complete variable domain is DAGVTQSPTHLIKTRGQQVTLRCSPISGHKSVSWYQQVLGQGPQFIFQYYEKEERGRGNFPDRFSARQFPNYSSELNVNALLLGDSALYLCASSSLPGALYNEQFFGPGTRLTVL.

This clonotype was picked up many times. The chain combines TRBV12-3 or TRBV12-4 with TRBJ2-2; D is uncertain. V was cut by 2 bases and J by 6 bases, with 7 bases left in between. The CDR3 consists of 13 residues. CDR3: CASSLLQAGELFF. In DNA, the CDR3 is TGTGCCAGCAGTTTATTGCAGGCCGGGGAGCTGTTTTTT.

The gene calls are TRBV11-2 and TRBJ1-2; no definite D call. The V gene lost 2 bases and the J gene lost 8 bases, with 9 bases spanning the gap. CDR1 SGHAT and CDR2 FQNNGV come from the germline V gene. The CDR3 has 12 amino acids. CDR3 nucleotide sequence: TGTGCCAGCAGCTTACTGGGGAGGGGCTACACCTTC. Its protein product is CASSLLGRGYTF. Using reference TRBV11-2 and TRBJ1-2 for the parts outside the CDR3, the full variable domain is EAGVAQSPRYKIIEKRQSVAFWCNPISGHATLYWYQQILGQGPKLLIQFQNNGVVDDSQLPKDRFSAERLKGVDSTLKIQPAKLEDSAVYLCASSLLGRGYTFGSGTRLTVV.

This clonotype was seen a handful of times. As DNA, the CDR3 is TGTGCCAGCAGTGACGGAGCGGGGGTCTCCTACAATGAGCAGTTCTTC. Translating gives CASSDGAGVSYNEQFF. The chain employs TRBV6-4 and TRBJ2-1, with 8 positions matching TRBD2. There are 16 residues in the CDR3. Unmatched junction bases numbered 3, after V lost 2 bases and J lost 0 bases. Germline V gives CDR1 MRHNA, CDR2 SNTAGT.

This clonotype was seen repeatedly, ten times or more. The chain links TRBV5-1 to TRBJ1-3; no definite D call. Germline CDR1 reads SGHRS; CDR2 reads YFSETQ. V lost 4 bases and J 4 bases, leaving 12 bases between the germline ends. This CDR3 is built from 14 residues. CDR3 sequence: CASSDRGRGNTIYF. CDR3 bases: TGCGCCAGCAGCGACCGAGGACGAGGAAACACCATATATTTT.

The chain links TRBV11-2 to TRBJ2-5; D not certain. The CDR3 has 15 amino acids. The V end lost 1 base, the J end lost 1 base, and 10 bases lay between the germline ends. Germline lookup yields CDR1 SGHAT and CDR2 FQNNGV. Here the CDR3 DNA reads TGTGCCAGCAGCTTAGTTGGGTTTGGCCAAGAGACCCAGTACTTC. It specifies CASSLVGFGQETQYF.